This T cell receptor beta chain was sequenced for a study of CD8+CD57+ T cells in acquired aplastic anemia. Study-level findings and limits: Patients and controls had in common 25 to 30 CD8+ CDR3 sequences.

The sample holds many counts of this clonotype. Antigen unknown. The use of genomic DNA as template underpinned the TCR beta VDJ and CDR3 profiling. TCRdb reanalysed the reads using MiXCR and keeps one entry per CDR3 protein. The sample lists about 160,000 distinct CDR3 sequences; about half were seen once. V lost 0 bases and J 6 bases, leaving 12 bases between the germline ends. Per the germline V gene, CDR1 is DFQATT and CDR2 is SNEGSKA (reference sequence). This CDR3 is built from 15 residues. Patients sequenced had flow cytometry evidence of CD8+CD57+ cell expansion. The cohort consisted entirely of patients having severe acquired aplastic anemia. The blood sampling took place in patients who had so far received no therapy.

Sequenced sample: sorted CD4+, CD8+, or CD8+CD57+ T cells (not recorded which) from PBMCs. The V call is TRBV20-1, the J call TRBJ2-6; possibly TRBD2 for D (5 bases). The clonotype was recovered from a human donor with aplastic anemia. The CDR3 here is CSARDPRGKANVLTF. The CDR3 region has the DNA TGCAGTGCTAGAGATCCCCGGGGTAAGGCCAACGTCCTGACTTTC.